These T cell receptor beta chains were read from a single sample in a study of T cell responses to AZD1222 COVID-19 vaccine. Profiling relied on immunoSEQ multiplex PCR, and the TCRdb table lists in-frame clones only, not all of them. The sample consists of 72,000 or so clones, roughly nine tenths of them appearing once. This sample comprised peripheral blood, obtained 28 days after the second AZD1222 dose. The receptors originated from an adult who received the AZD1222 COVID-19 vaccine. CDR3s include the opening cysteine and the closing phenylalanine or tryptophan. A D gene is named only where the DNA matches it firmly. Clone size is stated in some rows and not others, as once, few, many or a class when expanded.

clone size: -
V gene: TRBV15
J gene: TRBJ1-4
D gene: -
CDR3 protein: CATSRVYEKLFF
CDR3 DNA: TGTGCCACCAGCAGGGTATATGAAAAACTGTTTTTT

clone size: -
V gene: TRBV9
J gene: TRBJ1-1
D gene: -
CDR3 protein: CASSVASGGQTPFF
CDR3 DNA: TGTGCCAGCAGCGTAGCTAGTGGTGGACAAACTCCTTTCTTT

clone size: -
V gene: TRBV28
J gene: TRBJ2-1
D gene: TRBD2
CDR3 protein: CASSGPGLATNEQFF
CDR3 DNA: TGTGCCAGCAGCGGCCCGGGACTAGCGACCAATGAGCAGTTCTTC

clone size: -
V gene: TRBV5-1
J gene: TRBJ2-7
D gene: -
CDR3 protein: CASSRGLAEAYEQYF
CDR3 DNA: TGCGCCAGCAGCCGGGGGCTAGCGGAGGCCTACGAGCAGTACTTC

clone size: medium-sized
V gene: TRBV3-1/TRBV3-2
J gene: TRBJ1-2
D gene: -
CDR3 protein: CASSPLNPREGDGYTF
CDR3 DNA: TGTGCCAGCAGCCCCTTGAACCCCAGGGAAGGGGATGGCTACACCTTC

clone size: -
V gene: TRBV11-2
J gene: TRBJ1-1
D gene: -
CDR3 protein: CASSLGLGVFGPRTEAFF
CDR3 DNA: TGTGCCAGCAGCTTAGGATTAGGGGTGTTTGGCCCGCGGACTGAAGCTTTCTTT

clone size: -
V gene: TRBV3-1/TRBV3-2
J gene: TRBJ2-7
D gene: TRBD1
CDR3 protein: CASSLGDRAYEQYF
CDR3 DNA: TGTGCCAGCAGCCTTGGGGACAGAGCCTACGAGCAGTACTTC

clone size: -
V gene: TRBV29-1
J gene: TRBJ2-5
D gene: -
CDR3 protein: CSVIRQAQETQYF
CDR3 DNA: TGCAGCGTTATCCGACAGGCCCAAGAGACCCAGTACTTC

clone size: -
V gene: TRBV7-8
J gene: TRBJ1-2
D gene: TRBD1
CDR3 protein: CASSLETGGSGGYTF
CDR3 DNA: TGTGCCAGCAGCTTAGAGACAGGGGGCAGCGGGGGCTACACCTTC

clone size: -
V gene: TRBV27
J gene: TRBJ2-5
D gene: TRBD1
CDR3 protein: CASSRHPGQQETQYF
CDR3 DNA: TGTGCCAGCTCCAGGCATCCGGGACAGCAAGAGACCCAGTACTTC

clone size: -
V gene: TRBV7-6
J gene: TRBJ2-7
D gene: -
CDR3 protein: CASSLDLGGPGEQYF
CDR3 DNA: TGTGCCAGCAGCTTAGATCTCGGCGGTCCGGGAGAGCAGTACTTC